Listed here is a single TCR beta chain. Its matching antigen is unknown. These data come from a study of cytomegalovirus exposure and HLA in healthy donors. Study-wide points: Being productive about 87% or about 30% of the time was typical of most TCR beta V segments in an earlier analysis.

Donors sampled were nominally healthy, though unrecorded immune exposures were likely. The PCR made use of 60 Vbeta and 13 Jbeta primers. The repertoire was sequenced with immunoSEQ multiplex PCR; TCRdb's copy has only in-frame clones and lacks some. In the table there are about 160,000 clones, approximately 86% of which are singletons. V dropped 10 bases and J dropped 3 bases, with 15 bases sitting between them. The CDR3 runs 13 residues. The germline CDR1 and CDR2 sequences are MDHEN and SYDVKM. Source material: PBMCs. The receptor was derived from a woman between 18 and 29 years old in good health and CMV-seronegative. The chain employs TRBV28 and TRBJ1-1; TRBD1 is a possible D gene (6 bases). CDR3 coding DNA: TGTGCCACCAGGGGAGGTTCGGACACTGAAGCTTTCTTT. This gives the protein CATRGGSDTEAFF.